The next 5 T cell receptor beta chains were all read from a single sample in a study of T-cell memory formation after mild COVID-19. TCRdb reprocessed the 5' RACE reads via MiXCR and lists one record per CDR3 protein. The sample carries 350,000 to 500,000 distinct CDR3 sequences, about 22% recorded once. The sequencing sample was made of PBMCs or a T cell subset sorted from them (not recorded which). The source is an adult woman who had mild COVID-19 (a few samples of this study predate the infection). Cell type and time point are not known.

The chain couples TRBV7-9 to TRBJ2-5, with 7 positions matching TRBD2. V gave up 6 bases and J gave up 5 bases; unmatched junction bases: 15. CDR1 and CDR2 from the germline V gene are SEHNR and FQNEAQ (reference sequence). The CDR3 spans 16 residues. The CDR3 DNA reads as TGTGCCAGCAGTTGGGCAGGTAGCGGGTATTCGGAGACCCAGTACTTC. Protein sequence: CASSWAGSGYSETQYF.

This chain uses TRBV12-3 or TRBV12-4 with TRBJ2-3; 15 bases fit TRBD2. The CDR3 extends over 15 amino acids. V trimming: 11 bases; J trimming: 5 bases; junction bases outside the gene matches: 8. CDR3 region: CARTPGLAGGDTQYF. The CDR3 nucleotides read TGTGCCCGCACCCCGGGACTAGCGGGAGGAGATACGCAGTATTTT.

This chain connects TRBV5-6 to TRBJ2-1, with unresolved D. V was shortened by 2 bases and J by 3 bases, with 12 bases between the two germline ends. Germline V CDR1 and CDR2: SGHDT, YYEEEE. This CDR3 is 15 amino acids long. For the CDR3, the DNA is TGTGCCAGCAGCTTCGAATGGGCCCACTACAATGAGCAGTTCTTC. Translation: CASSFEWAHYNEQFF.

The chain couples TRBV6-2 or TRBV6-3 to TRBJ1-1; maybe TRBD1 (5 bases). Between the trimmed V and J ends, which lost 4 bases and 2 bases, there was a span of 8 bases. Germline V gene data show CDR1 as MNHEY and CDR2 as SVGEGT. CDR3 length: 13 residues. The CDR3 bases are TGTGCCAGCAGTTTCCGGGACAACACTGAAGCTTTCTTT. Its translation is CASSFRDNTEAFF.

This clonotype was observed a handful of times. The chain carries TRBV12-3 or TRBV12-4 and TRBJ2-3; no definite D call. The V gene lost 1 base and the J gene lost 4 bases, with 6 bases spanning the gap. This CDR3 has 13 residues. CDR3 in DNA: TGTGCCAGCAGTTTAGGGCTTTCAGATACGCAGTATTTT. It is translated as CASSLGLSDTQYF.